The rows below give T cell receptor beta chains drawn from one sample of a study of cytomegalovirus exposure and HLA in healthy donors. TCRdb's table, derived via immunoSEQ multiplex PCR, lists solely in-frame clones and lacks some. This table holds approximately 78,000 clones, 65% to 70% found once. The sequencing input was PBMCs. These receptors were collected from a man aged 35-49 years in good health and CMV-seropositive. Both conserved end residues are part of each CDR3. The D gene is left open where the match is weak. Clone size is stated in some rows and not others, as once, few, many or a class when expanded.

d_gene: .; abundance: .; j_gene: TRBJ2-1; v_gene: TRBV27; CDR3nt: TGTGCCAGCAGTTGGGACTCACTTTCCTACAATGAGCAGTTCTTC; CDR3aa: CASSWDSLSYNEQFF
d_gene: TRBD1; abundance: .; j_gene: TRBJ1-2; v_gene: TRBV28; CDR3nt: TGTGCCAGCAGTCCCCGGGACAGGGGTACGCATGGCTACACCTTC; CDR3aa: CASSPRDRGTHGYTF
d_gene: TRBD1; abundance: .; j_gene: TRBJ2-3; v_gene: TRBV6-5; CDR3nt: TGTGCCAGCAGGTCGGACAGGGCAGCCACAGATACGCAGTATTTT; CDR3aa: CASRSDRAATDTQYF
d_gene: .; abundance: .; j_gene: TRBJ2-7; v_gene: TRBV6-1; CDR3nt: TGTGCCAGCAGGAGACAGACTCCCTACGAGCAGTACTTC; CDR3aa: CASRRQTPYEQYF
d_gene: .; abundance: .; j_gene: TRBJ2-1; v_gene: TRBV4-1; CDR3nt: TGCGCCAGCAGACCAGGGGCGGCAGAGGAGCAGTTCTTC; CDR3aa: CASRPGAAEEQFF
d_gene: TRBD2; abundance: once; j_gene: TRBJ2-1; v_gene: TRBV2; CDR3nt: TGTGCCGGAGGGCGGGGGGGTTACAATGAGCAGTTCTTC; CDR3aa: CAGGRGGYNEQFF
d_gene: .; abundance: .; j_gene: TRBJ1-1; v_gene: TRBV27; CDR3nt: TGTGCCAGCAGGGTCTACAGGGACACTGAAGCTTTCTTT; CDR3aa: CASRVYRDTEAFF
d_gene: TRBD1; abundance: .; j_gene: TRBJ1-1; v_gene: TRBV11-2; CDR3nt: TGTGCCAGCAGCTTTGGACAGGCGAACACTGAAGCTTTCTTT; CDR3aa: CASSFGQANTEAFF
d_gene: .; abundance: .; j_gene: TRBJ1-2; v_gene: TRBV15; CDR3nt: TGTGCCACCAGCAGAGATTACAGGGCGGCTAACTATGGCTACACCTTC; CDR3aa: CATSRDYRAANYGYTF
d_gene: .; abundance: few; j_gene: TRBJ1-6; v_gene: TRBV5-4; CDR3nt: TGTGCCAGCAGCAAAGGGGTTACTAATTCACCCCTCCACTTT; CDR3aa: CASSKGVTNSPLHF
d_gene: .; abundance: once; j_gene: TRBJ2-2; v_gene: TRBV5-1; CDR3nt: TGCGCCAGCAGTGGAGGATCTAGCCGGACCGGGGAGCTGTTTTTT; CDR3aa: CASSGGSSRTGELFF
d_gene: TRBD1; abundance: .; j_gene: TRBJ1-1; v_gene: TRBV7-9; CDR3nt: TGTGCCAGCAGTTTCAGGACAGGGGGGACTGAAGCTTTCTTT; CDR3aa: CASSFRTGGTEAFF
d_gene: TRBD2; abundance: few; j_gene: TRBJ2-3; v_gene: TRBV6-1; CDR3nt: TGTGCCAGCAGTGACCCCGGGAGGGTCACAGATACGCAGTATTTT; CDR3aa: CASSDPGRVTDTQYF
d_gene: .; abundance: .; j_gene: TRBJ1-5; v_gene: TRBV10-2; CDR3nt: TGCGCCAGCAGCCACGGACAGAGCAATCAGCCCCAGCATTTT; CDR3aa: CASSHGQSNQPQHF